Below, 31 T cell receptor beta chains from the same sample are listed, as sequenced in a study of blood T cell repertoires in COVID-19. Here immunoSEQ multiplex PCR was the method, and the copy in TCRdb shows in-frame clones only, minus some. The table has some 240,000 clones, around 86% seen once. Sample: peripheral blood. The receptor source for this set is an older woman with COVID-19, enrolled during active disease.

The chain has TRBV7-2 and TRBJ2-7, with 10 bases aligning to TRBD1. After removal of 5 bases from V and 2 bases from J, the junction contained 6 bases not matched to a gene. The germline V gene has CDR1 SGHTA and CDR2 FQGNSA. This CDR3 spans 15 amino acids. The CDR3 region has the DNA TGTGCCAGCAGCACATTAGGGACAGGGGCCTACGAGCAGTACTTC. Residues: CASSTLGTGAYEQYF.

This chain's CDR3 is CASSPLTRLWYGYTF. In DNA form, the CDR3 reads TGTGCCAGCAGTCCATTAACACGACTATGGTATGGCTACACCTTC. This chain connects TRBV28 to TRBJ1-2; D remains unclear. This CDR3 has 15 amino acids. The germline CDR1 and CDR2 sequences are MDHEN and SYDVKM. Trimming stripped 5 bases from V and 5 bases from J, with 18 bases between.

This clone was counted only a few times. The chain is built from TRBV10-1 and TRBJ1-1; a possible D gene is TRBD1 (5 bases). This CDR3 is built from 10 residues. V lost 3 bases and J 12 bases, leaving 8 bases between the germline ends. Looked up from germline, CDR1 is WNHNN and CDR2 is SYGVQD (reference sequence). CDR3 in amino acids: CASSEGAPFF. CDR3 nucleotides: TGCGCCAGCAGTGAAGGGGCACCTTTCTTT.

This chain connects TRBV3-1 (or the pseudogene TRBV3-2) to TRBJ1-1; D possibly corresponds to TRBD1 (5 bases). The V and J ends lost 3 bases and 6 bases respectively, with 14 bases between them. Germline lookup yields CDR1 LGHDT and CDR2 YNNKEL (reference sequence). This CDR3 is built from 14 residues. As DNA, the CDR3 is TGTGCCAGCAGCCACCCCGGCAGGGCTTCTGAAGCTTTCTTT. The encoded protein is CASSHPGRASEAFF.

CDR3 protein: CASSRGLMDTEAFF. The CDR3 bases are TGTGCCAGTAGTAGGGGCTTGATGGACACTGAAGCTTTCTTT. The chain combines TRBV19 with TRBJ1-1, with D possibly being TRBD1 (5 bases). V lost 4 bases and J lost 3, with 12 bases in between. Germline CDR1 and CDR2: LNHDA and SQIVND (reference sequence). CDR3 length: 14 amino acids.

This clone was seen a few times. The chain uses TRBV10-3 and TRBJ1-2; D is uncertain. V was shortened by 3 bases and J by 3 bases, with 17 bases between the two germline ends. Looked up from germline, CDR1 is ENHRY and CDR2 is SYGVKD. This CDR3 spans 16 amino acids. CDR3 region: CAISDARGATDYGYTF. For the CDR3, the DNA is TGTGCCATCAGTGATGCACGGGGAGCCACCGACTATGGCTACACCTTC.

This chain connects TRBV30 to TRBJ1-4; 9 nucleotides line up with TRBD1. CDR1 and CDR2 (germline): GTSNPN, SVGIG (reference sequence). Losses at the gene ends were 5 bases for V and 8 bases for J; bases not matched to a gene: 12. This CDR3 is 15 amino acids long. Written as DNA, the CDR3 is TGTGCCTGGGGCCCCGGAGGGACAGGGTACGAAAAACTGTTTTTT. This gives the protein CAWGPGGTGYEKLFF.

This chain links TRBV7-6 with TRBJ1-4; no clear D gene. The CDR3 spans 17 residues. Germline V CDR1 and CDR2: SGHVS, FNYEAQ. The V and J ends lost 0 bases and 0 bases respectively, with 11 bases between them. CDR3 in DNA: TGTGCCAGCAGCTTAGCGGTCGGGTTTCCAACTAATGAAAAACTGTTTTTT. Translating gives CASSLAVGFPTNEKLFF. Variable domain in full (rest from reference TRBV7-6 and TRBJ1-4): GAGVSQSPRYKVTKRGQDVALRCDPISGHVSLYWYRQALGQGPEFLTYFNYEAQQDKSGLPNDRFSAERPEGSISTLTIQRTEQRDSAMYRCASSLAVGFPTNEKLFFGSGTQLSVL.

The rearrangement links TRBV4-3 to TRBJ2-7, with D tentatively TRBD1 (5 bases). V lost 2 bases and J lost 2, with 16 bases in between. The CDR3 sequence is 16 residues long. The V gene's germline CDR1 is LGHNA and CDR2 YSLEER. The CDR3 bases are TGCGCCAGCAGCCAACTTCTTGGGGCCACCACCTACGAGCAGTACTTC. Encoded protein: CASSQLLGATTYEQYF.

The rearrangement uses TRBV2 and TRBJ2-5, with 13 bases identical to TRBD2. The CDR3 is 15 amino acids. V shed 4 bases and J 6 bases; nucleotides not matched to a gene: 5. CDR1 and CDR2 (germline): SNHLY, FYNNEI. The CDR3 is CASSGTSGSRQTQYF. The CDR3, as DNA: TGTGCCAGCAGTGGGACTAGCGGGAGCCGGCAGACCCAGTACTTC.

This chain links TRBV7-9 with TRBJ2-5; TRBD1 agrees at 8 bases. This CDR3 spans 14 amino acids. The ends lost 6 bases at V and 7 bases at J; junction bases unmatched: 10. Germline CDR1 and CDR2: SEHNR and FQNEAQ (reference sequence). The CDR3, as DNA: TGTGCCAGCAGGGGCTCGGACAGGGAAGTGACCCAGTACTTC. Encoded protein: CASRGSDREVTQYF.

The sample holds a few counts of this clone. This chain links TRBV5-6 with TRBJ1-1, with 10 nucleotides matching TRBD1. The V gene's germline CDR1 is SGHDT and CDR2 YYEEEE. Unmatched junction bases numbered 7, after V lost 2 bases and J lost 0 bases. The CDR3 is 17 residues long. The CDR3 bases are TGTGCCAGCAGCTTCCGGACAGGGGGACGATTGAACACTGAAGCTTTCTTT. Protein: CASSFRTGGRLNTEAFF. Full variable domain (rest looked up from reference TRBV5-6 and TRBJ1-1): DAGVTQSPTHLIKTRGQQVTLRCSPKSGHDTVSWYQQALGQGPQFIFQYYEEEERQRGNFPDRFSGHQFPNYSSELNVNALLLGDSALYLCASSFRTGGRLNTEAFFGQGTRLTVV.

The rearrangement uses TRBV18 and TRBJ2-5; D is uncertain. CDR1 KGHSH and CDR2 LQKENI come from the germline V gene. The length of the CDR3 is 14 residues. Trimming took 0 bases from V and 1 from J, leaving 6 bases between them. CDR3 residues: CASSPPELQETQYF. CDR3 nucleotide sequence: TGTGCCAGCTCACCACCGGAGCTCCAAGAGACCCAGTACTTC. Full variable domain (rest looked up from reference TRBV18 and TRBJ2-5): NAGVMQNPRHLVRRRGQEARLRCSPMKGHSHVYWYRQLPEEGLKFMVYLQKENIIDESGMPKERFSAEFPKEGPSILRIQQVVRGDSAAYFCASSPPELQETQYFGPGTRLLVL.

In DNA form, the CDR3 reads TGTGCCAGCAGATTAAGGACGGGAAATTCACCCCTCCACTTT. Its translation is CASRLRTGNSPLHF. The chain combines TRBV28 with TRBJ1-6, with D unclear. Germline CDR1 is MDHEN and CDR2 is SYDVKM. There are 14 residues in the CDR3. Trimming left V 6 bases short and J 7 bases short, with 13 bases between.

This chain connects TRBV5-1 to TRBJ2-1; TRBD1 might be the D (6 bases). Germline V lookup: CDR1 SGHRS, CDR2 YFSETQ. This CDR3 is built from 15 residues. V lost 4 bases and J lost 7, with 18 bases in between. CDR3 nucleotide sequence: TGCGCCAGCAGCCTACTACAGGGTGGGGGAAATGAGCAGTTCTTC. Protein product: CASSLLQGGGNEQFF.

The genes are TRBV5-1 and TRBJ1-2, with TRBD1 matching over 7 bases. Trimming removed 0 bases from V and 4 bases from J; junction bases left unmatched: 6. This CDR3 comprises 15 residues. In germline, CDR1 is SGHRS, CDR2 YFSETQ. CDR3 protein: CASSLGQGGGYGYTF. The CDR3 bases are TGCGCCAGCAGCTTGGGACAGGGAGGAGGCTATGGCTACACCTTC.

This chain connects TRBV6-5 to TRBJ2-5; no clear D. V lost 4 bases and J lost 2, with 11 bases in between. Germline CDR1 MNHEY, CDR2 SVGAGI. The CDR3 has 14 amino acids. CDR3 sequence (DNA): TGTGCCAGCAGTTTCCCTGAGACACAAGAGACCCAGTACTTC. Protein product: CASSFPETQETQYF.

The chain is built from TRBV19 and TRBJ1-1, with D perhaps matching TRBD1 (5 bases). The CDR3 is 19 residues long. V was pared by 2 bases and J by 4 bases, with 26 bases between. CDR1 and CDR2 from the germline V gene are LNHDA and SQIVND (reference sequence). The CDR3 bases are TGTGCCAGTAGTATACTCTCCTTACTTGGCCAGGGAGGTGGCACTGAAGCTTTCTTT. Encoded protein: CASSILSLLGQGGGTEAFF.

V gene TRBV7-2 combines with J gene TRBJ2-1, with 8 nucleotides matching TRBD2. Germline CDR1 and CDR2: SGHTA and FQGNSA. The CDR3 length is 17 residues. J gave up 5 bases and V 3 bases, and 12 bases lay outside the gene matches. The CDR3 DNA reads TGTGCCAGCAGCTTCCTAGCGGGTATGGGAGTTAACAATGAGCAGTTCTTC. Translated, it gives CASSFLAGMGVNNEQFF.

This clone was detected once. This same CDR3 is encoded by further DNA sequences in the sample. V usage is TRBV19 and J usage is TRBJ2-7; 7 bases fit TRBD2. CDR1 and CDR2 (germline): LNHDA, SQIVND (reference sequence). This CDR3 region has 13 residues. V was pared by 3 bases and J by 4 bases, with 3 bases of the junction left unmatched. In nucleotides, the CDR3 is TGTGCCAGTAGTATTGGGGGGGAGTACGAGCAGTACTTC. Translated: CASSIGGEYEQYF.

The rearrangement joins TRBV5-4 to TRBJ2-2, with a possible D match to TRBD2 (5 bases). V lost 0 bases and J lost 5, with 5 bases in between. The germline CDR1 and CDR2 sequences are SGHNT and YYREEE (reference sequence). CDR3 length: 13 residues. The CDR3, as DNA: TGTGCCAGCAGCTTGGCGGGGACCGGGGAGCTGTTTTTT. Encoded protein: CASSLAGTGELFF.

The rearrangement joins TRBV5-1 to TRBJ1-4; TRBD1 agrees at 7 bases. CDR3 size: 15 residues. The germline V gene encodes CDR1 SGHRS and CDR2 YFSETQ. The ends lost 2 bases at V and 5 bases at J; junction bases unmatched: 6. The CDR3 DNA reads as TGCGCCAGCAGCTTTGAGACAGGGACGAATGAAAAACTGTTTTTT. This sequence encodes CASSFETGTNEKLFF.

The chain combines TRBV11-2 with TRBJ2-3; D perhaps matches TRBD1 (5 bases). The germline V gene has CDR1 SGHAT and CDR2 FQNNGV. V was clipped by 6 bases and J by 0 bases, with 13 bases between them. This CDR3 spans 15 amino acids. CDR3 nucleotide sequence: TGTGCCAGCAGGAAAGACAGCTGGAGCACAGATACGCAGTATTTT. Translation gives CASRKDSWSTDTQYF. Based on the CDR3 plus reference TRBV11-2 and TRBJ2-3, the full variable domain is EAGVAQSPRYKIIEKRQSVAFWCNPISGHATLYWYQQILGQGPKLLIQFQNNGVVDDSQLPKDRFSAERLKGVDSTLKIQPAKLEDSAVYLCASRKDSWSTDTQYFGPGTRLTVL.

This chain connects TRBV18 to TRBJ2-7, with D uncertain. Germline V gene sequence: CDR1 KGHSH, CDR2 LQKENI. Trimming removed 3 bases from V and 1 base from J, with 10 bases in between. This CDR3 region has 14 residues. CDR3 DNA: TGTGCCAGCTCACCGGGCGAGCTTTCCTACGAGCAGTACTTC. It yields the protein CASSPGELSYEQYF.

The chain couples TRBV11-2 to TRBJ2-3; 13 nucleotides align to TRBD2. Germline V gene sequence: CDR1 SGHAT, CDR2 FQNNGV. V shed 5 bases, J shed 1 base, and the junction held 9 bases outside the gene matches. CDR3 length: 18 amino acids. The CDR3 protein is CASSPRLAGGTRTDTQYF. For the CDR3, the DNA is TGTGCCAGCAGCCCTCGACTAGCGGGAGGTACCCGCACAGATACGCAGTATTTT.

The rearrangement links TRBV6-2 or TRBV6-3 to TRBJ1-1; D gene ambiguous. V lost 0 bases and J 0 bases, leaving 17 bases between the germline ends. CDR3 length: 18 residues. Germline CDR1 MNHEY, CDR2 SVGEGT. The DNA for the CDR3 is TGTGCCAGCAGTTACTCGACCGGCAACAGTCTTATGAACACTGAAGCTTTCTTT. Amino acids: CASSYSTGNSLMNTEAFF.

This chain joins TRBV28 and TRBJ2-1, with 12 bases matching TRBD2. The trim removed 8 bases at V and 8 bases at J, leaving 7 bases unmatched. The germline gives CDR1 MDHEN, CDR2 SYDVKM. The CDR3 spans 14 residues. CDR3 sequence (DNA): TGTGCCAGCCTCCTAGCGGGAGGGGTCGATGAGCAGTTCTTC. This codes for CASLLAGGVDEQFF.

This chain uses TRBV11-2 with TRBJ1-2, with 9 positions matching TRBD1. This CDR3 has 16 residues. Germline V CDR1 and CDR2: SGHAT, FQNNGV. V shed 1 base and J 1 base; nucleotides not matched to a gene: 4. CDR3 protein: CASSLAGTGRNYGYTF. CDR3 nucleotide sequence: TGTGCCAGCAGCTTAGCCGGGACAGGGCGTAACTATGGCTACACCTTC. The full variable domain, with the rest looked up from reference TRBV11-2 and TRBJ1-2, is EAGVAQSPRYKIIEKRQSVAFWCNPISGHATLYWYQQILGQGPKLLIQFQNNGVVDDSQLPKDRFSAERLKGVDSTLKIQPAKLEDSAVYLCASSLAGTGRNYGYTFGSGTRLTVV.

This rearrangement joins TRBV19 to TRBJ1-3, with D perhaps TRBD1 (6 bases). The CDR3 spans 15 residues. Germline V gives CDR1 LNHDA, CDR2 SQIVND (reference sequence). The germline V and J ends were trimmed by 5 bases and 1 base, with 12 bases remaining between them. The CDR3 DNA follows: TGTGCCAGTAGTCCCACAGGGAAGTCTGGAAACACCATATATTTT. This gives the protein CASSPTGKSGNTIYF.

The V gene is TRBV5-1, the J gene TRBJ2-1, with TRBD1 as a possible D gene (6 bases). This CDR3 comprises 15 residues. Germline-derived CDR1 and CDR2 are SGHRS and YFSETQ. Trimming removed 0 bases from V and 5 bases from J, with 12 bases in between. The CDR3 DNA reads as TGCGCCAGCAGCTTGGTGGGGGCGCGGAACAATGAGCAGTTCTTC. Amino acid sequence: CASSLVGARNNEQFF.

The rearrangement joins TRBV29-1 to TRBJ2-1, with 9 nucleotides matching TRBD1. Germline values: CDR1 SQVTM, CDR2 ANQGSEA. The CDR3 length is 14 residues. V lost 7 bases and J lost 8; bases outside the gene matches: 12. In DNA, the CDR3 is TGCAGCGGGACAGGGGTTAACATAATCGATGAGCAGTTCTTC. It encodes CSGTGVNIIDEQFF.